Presented here are 22 T cell receptor beta chains from one specimen sequenced in a study of blood T cell repertoires in COVID-19. Libraries were prepared by immunoSEQ multiplex PCR; TCRdb keeps only in-frame clonotypes and omits some of them. The sample has some 210,000 clones, 70% to 90% seen once; the top ten hold roughly 6.2%. The material sequenced was peripheral blood. The receptor set was obtained from a woman aged 40 to 50 who had recovered from COVID-19.

About this clone itself: Other DNA sequences in the same sample also yield this CDR3. The V gene is TRBV7-8, the J gene TRBJ2-1; maybe TRBD2 (5 bases). This CDR3 spans 16 amino acids. The V and J ends lost 3 bases and 0 bases respectively, with 12 bases between them. The germline CDR1 and CDR2 sequences are SGHVS and FQNEAQ. Here the CDR3 reads CASSFGGPSSYNEQFF. The CDR3 DNA is TGTGCCAGCAGCTTCGGCGGGCCCAGCTCCTACAATGAGCAGTTCTTC. Full variable domain (rest looked up from reference TRBV7-8 and TRBJ2-1): GAGVSQSPRYKVAKRGQDVALRCDPISGHVSLFWYQQALGQGPEFLTYFQNEAQLDKSGLPSDRFFAERPEGSVSTLKIQRTQQEDSAVYLCASSFGGPSSYNEQFFGPGTRLTVL.

The chain links TRBV7-9 to TRBJ2-7, with D possibly matching TRBD2 (6 bases). CDR3 length equals 16 residues. Germline V gene data show CDR1 as SEHNR and CDR2 as FQNEAQ (reference sequence). Trimming cost V 1 base and J 7 bases, with 20 bases left between them. The CDR3 region is CASSLGLAEPGVEQYF. In nucleotides, the CDR3 is TGTGCCAGCAGCTTAGGGTTAGCGGAGCCTGGAGTTGAGCAGTACTTC.

With respect to this clone: The sample carries other DNA sequences with the same CDR3. The V and J genes are TRBV6-1 and TRBJ1-3; D is unresolved. V dropped 1 base and J dropped 2 bases, with 6 bases sitting between them. The germline gives CDR1 MNHNS, CDR2 SASEGT. The length of the CDR3 is 14 residues. The CDR3 nucleotides are TGTGCCAGCAGTGAAGGGAGTACTGGAAACACCATATATTTT. Its protein product is CASSEGSTGNTIYF.

This rearrangement joins TRBV24-1 to TRBJ2-7; D not certain. V lost 4 bases to trimming and J lost 3 bases, with 3 bases between them. The CDR3 totals 11 residues. Per germline, CDR1 KGHDR and CDR2 SFDVKD. This CDR3 is CATSDSYEQYF. For the CDR3, the DNA is TGTGCCACCAGTGACAGCTACGAGCAGTACTTC.

The chain couples TRBV4-3 to TRBJ1-2, with D unclear. In germline, CDR1 is LGHNA, CDR2 YSLEER. The CDR3 loop spans 15 amino acids. The V end lost 4 bases, the J end lost 4 bases, and 16 bases lay between the germline ends. CDR3 protein: CASSPGTLRGYGYTF. The DNA for the CDR3 is TGCGCCAGCAGCCCTGGAACTCTACGAGGCTATGGCTACACCTTC.

This rearrangement joins TRBV10-3 to TRBJ1-3; 8 bases fit TRBD1. The CDR3 is made up of 14 amino acids. Germline V lookup: CDR1 ENHRY, CDR2 SYGVKD. The V segment lost 2 bases and the J segment 3 bases; nucleotides outside the gene matches: 0. CDR3: CAISEGQGGNTIYF. CDR3 nucleotide sequence: TGTGCCATCAGTGAGGGACAGGGTGGAAACACCATATATTTT.

The chain employs TRBV11-2 and TRBJ1-2, with D tentatively TRBD1 (5 bases). Germline values: CDR1 SGHAT, CDR2 FQNNGV. The ends were cut back, 0 bases at V and 4 bases at J, with 9 bases in the middle. This CDR3 contains 14 residues. CDR3 sequence (DNA): TGTGCCAGCAGCTTAGACTCAGGGTCCTATGGCTACACCTTC. This codes for CASSLDSGSYGYTF. Using reference TRBV11-2 and TRBJ1-2 for the parts outside the CDR3, the full variable domain is EAGVAQSPRYKIIEKRQSVAFWCNPISGHATLYWYQQILGQGPKLLIQFQNNGVVDDSQLPKDRFSAERLKGVDSTLKIQPAKLEDSAVYLCASSLDSGSYGYTFGSGTRLTVV.

The CDR3 spells CASSSRGQFTDTQYF. The CDR3 DNA follows: TGCGCCAGCAGCTCGAGGGGACAATTCACAGATACGCAGTATTTT. The chain is built from TRBV5-1 and TRBJ2-3; weak D call: TRBD1 (6 bases). With 3 bases removed from V and 2 bases from J, the gap between germline ends came to 13 bases. The CDR3 runs to 15 residues. In germline, CDR1 is SGHRS, CDR2 YFSETQ.

The gene calls are TRBV4-3 and TRBJ2-3; D might be TRBD2 (5 bases). The CDR3 has 15 amino acids. Germline V gives CDR1 LGHNA, CDR2 YSLEER. Trimming stripped 1 base from V and 0 bases from J, with 8 bases between. CDR3 nucleotides: TGCGCCAGCAGCCAAGGAGGGAGAAGCACAGATACGCAGTATTTT. Encoded protein: CASSQGGRSTDTQYF.

The chain carries TRBV7-8 and TRBJ2-2; weak D call: TRBD2 (6 bases). V shed 6 bases and J shed 1 base, with 12 bases lying between them. The CDR3 contains 15 residues. CDR1 is SGHVS, CDR2 FQNEAQ, per germline. The CDR3 DNA reads as TGTGCCAGCAGTATAGCGGACATGAACACCGGGGAGCTGTTTTTT. It codes for CASSIADMNTGELFF.

The V call is TRBV3-1 (or the pseudogene TRBV3-2), the J call TRBJ2-7; D is uncertain. Trimming took 0 bases from V and 1 from J, leaving 19 bases between them. Germline V CDR1 and CDR2: LGHDT, YNNKEL (reference sequence). The length of the CDR3 is 18 residues. The CDR3 sequence: CASSQEFPSEISSYEQYF. The CDR3 DNA reads TGTGCCAGCAGCCAAGAATTCCCTTCTGAAATTAGTTCCTACGAGCAGTACTTC.

V and J are TRBV5-1 and TRBJ1-3; D possibly corresponds to TRBD1 (6 bases). The V end lost 0 bases, the J end lost 0 bases, and 16 bases lay between the germline ends. The CDR3 is 18 amino acids. The germline gives CDR1 SGHRS, CDR2 YFSETQ. The CDR3: CASSLEYRELSSGNTIYF. CDR3 coding DNA: TGCGCCAGCAGCTTGGAATACAGGGAACTATCCTCTGGAAACACCATATATTTT.

V and J are TRBV12-3 or TRBV12-4 and TRBJ2-7; D gene uncertain. Trimming pared 3 bases from V and 6 bases from J, leaving 6 bases between. This CDR3 comprises 11 residues. The CDR3 sequence: CASSLSGEQYF. The CDR3 region has the DNA TGTGCCAGCAGTTTGTCGGGCGAGCAGTACTTC.

This sequence joins TRBV7-9 and TRBJ1-1, with 11 bases identical to TRBD1. Germline-derived CDR1 and CDR2 are SEHNR and FQNEAQ (reference sequence). Trimming removed 5 bases from V and 5 bases from J; junction bases left unmatched: 4. The CDR3 totals 14 residues. Here the CDR3 DNA reads TGTGCCAGCAGCCCGGGACAGGGGGTAACTGAAGCTTTCTTT. Translation: CASSPGQGVTEAFF.

This sequence joins TRBV7-2 and TRBJ1-1; perhaps TRBD1 as D (5 bases). CDR3 length: 14 amino acids. V lost 5 bases and J 3 bases, leaving 13 bases between the germline ends. Per germline, CDR1 SGHTA and CDR2 FQGNSA. The CDR3, as DNA: TGTGCCAGCAGCCGCAGAAAGGGGTACACTGAAGCTTTCTTT. Translated: CASSRRKGYTEAFF.

This chain uses TRBV4-3 with TRBJ1-2, with D maybe TRBD1 (5 bases). The germline gives CDR1 LGHNA, CDR2 YSLEER. The CDR3 length is 15 residues. V dropped 0 bases and J dropped 8 bases, with 16 bases sitting between them. CDR3 loop: CASSQEIGRVGGYTF. CDR3 bases: TGCGCCAGCAGCCAAGAAATCGGCAGGGTTGGCGGCTACACCTTC.

The chain is built from TRBV6-2 or TRBV6-3 and TRBJ2-1; D perhaps matches TRBD2 (6 bases). This CDR3 spans 15 amino acids. Germline CDR1 reads MNHEY; CDR2 reads SVGEGT. V lost 0 bases to trimming and J lost 7 bases, with 13 bases between them. The DNA for the CDR3 is TGTGCCAGCAGTTACTCGAGGAGGGATATGAATGAGCAGTTCTTC. As protein: CASSYSRRDMNEQFF.

This clone was seen once. The rearrangement links TRBV7-3 to TRBJ2-6; a possible D gene is TRBD1 (6 bases). The CDR3 runs to 18 residues. Germline lookup yields CDR1 SGHTA and CDR2 FQGTGA. V lost 5 bases and J lost 4, with 21 bases in between. CDR3 DNA sequence: TGTGCCAGCAGCGCTCGTCCCGGGACACCGGCGGGGGCCAACGTCCTGACTTTC. It encodes CASSARPGTPAGANVLTF.

The chain has TRBV19 and TRBJ2-2, with a weak D call TRBD2 (5 bases). The germline gives CDR1 LNHDA, CDR2 SQIVND (reference sequence). There are 17 residues in the CDR3. With 4 bases removed from V and 5 bases from J, the gap between germline ends came to 20 bases. The CDR3 bases are TGTGCCAGTAGTACCTTAGCACTAGTAGAGGGAACCGGGGAGCTGTTTTTT. This encodes CASSTLALVEGTGELFF.

The rearrangement uses TRBV28 and TRBJ2-7; the match to TRBD2 covers 11 bases. The ends lost 2 bases at V and 3 bases at J; junction bases unmatched: 6. CDR3 length: 16 amino acids. Germline values: CDR1 MDHEN, CDR2 SYDVKM. The CDR3 region is CASSLVSSGRYYEQYF. In DNA form, the CDR3 reads TGTGCCAGCAGTTTAGTTTCTAGCGGGAGGTACTACGAGCAGTACTTC.

V is TRBV28 and J is TRBJ1-1; TRBD1 matches 7 bases. With 6 bases clipped from V and 8 bases from J, the junction kept 3 bases outside the gene matches. The CDR3 runs 11 residues. Germline V CDR1 and CDR2: MDHEN, SYDVKM. The CDR3 DNA reads as TGTGCCAGCAGGTCGACAGGGGAAGCTTTCTTT. Encoded protein: CASRSTGEAFF.

The J gene is TRBJ2-7, the V gene TRBV3-1 (or the pseudogene TRBV3-2); 10 nucleotides match TRBD1. The CDR3 loop spans 20 amino acids. The germline gives CDR1 LGHDT, CDR2 YNNKEL (reference sequence). With V trimmed by 4 bases and J by 3 bases, 21 bases remained unmatched. The CDR3 loop reads CASSPRRDRDRGSLYYEQYF. In DNA form, the CDR3 reads TGTGCCAGCAGCCCTCGGAGGGACCGGGACAGGGGCTCCCTCTACTACGAGCAGTACTTC.